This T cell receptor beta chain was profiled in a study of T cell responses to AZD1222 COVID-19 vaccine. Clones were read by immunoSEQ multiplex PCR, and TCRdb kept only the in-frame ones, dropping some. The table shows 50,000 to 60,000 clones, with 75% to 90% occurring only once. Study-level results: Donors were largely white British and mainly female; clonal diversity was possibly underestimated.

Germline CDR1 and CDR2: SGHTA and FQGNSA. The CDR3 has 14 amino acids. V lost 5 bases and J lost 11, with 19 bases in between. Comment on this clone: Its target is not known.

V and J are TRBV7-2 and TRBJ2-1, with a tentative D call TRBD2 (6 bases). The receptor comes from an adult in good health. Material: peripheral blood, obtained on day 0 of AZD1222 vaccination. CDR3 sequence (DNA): TGTGCCAGCAGCGAGAACCGGGACTCCTTAAAGCAGTTCTTC. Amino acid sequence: CASSENRDSLKQFF.